Given below is one T cell receptor (beta chain) in context. Its antigen is unknown. The donors comprised healthy bone marrow donors. Donors were ostensibly healthy at sampling, although undocumented immune exposures were probable. The CDR3 runs to 13 residues. V lost 2 bases and J lost 5, with 7 bases in between. From germline, CDR1 is SGHRS and CDR2 YFSETQ. The PCR had 60 Vbeta and 13 Jbeta primers. Using immunoSEQ multiplex PCR, the repertoire was profiled, and TCRdb retains in-frame clones only, with some absent. The sample carries more than 150,000 clones, 60% to 80% recorded once. The entry originates in a study of cytomegalovirus exposure and HLA in healthy donors. Study-wide results and limits: Later on, a genetic analysis was performed. It linked a missense variant in DCLRE1C with V- and J-gene trimming of TCR beta.

This clonotype was obtained from a man aged 50 to 60 in good health and CMV-seropositive. This chain joins TRBV5-1 and TRBJ2-2; no clear D gene. Sequencing was carried out using PBMCs. CDR3 amino acids: CASSFGATGELFF. The CDR3 region has the DNA TGCGCCAGCAGCTTCGGAGCTACCGGGGAGCTGTTTTTT.